Shown below are 27 T cell receptor beta chains from a single sample sequenced in a study of radiation and T cells in renal cell carcinoma. Time point given: blood 2 weeks post-SBRT. Treatment given: 15 Gy SBRT to primary tumor, nephrectomy 4 weeks later. Using immunoSEQ multiplex PCR, the repertoire was profiled, and TCRdb retains in-frame clones only, with some absent. Of 150,000 or so clones detected, roughly 86% appear once; the ten largest clones hold 10% to 15%. This material consisted of blood, taken from a patient whose treatment included radiotherapy and nephrectomy. Source of these receptors: a woman aged 45-65 years with renal cell carcinoma.

The chain couples TRBV29-1 to TRBJ2-5; D is perhaps TRBD1 (6 bases). The V and J ends lost 4 bases and 0 bases respectively, with 9 bases between them. Germline CDR1 and CDR2: SQVTM and ANQGSEA. This CDR3 spans 13 amino acids. The CDR3 region has the DNA TGCAGCGTTGTGGGGGCCCACCAAGAGACCCAGTACTTC. This gives the protein CSVVGAHQETQYF.

Notes on this clone: Other DNA sequences in the sample encode the same CDR3. V is TRBV6-1 and J is TRBJ2-5; no clear D. Germline loops: CDR1 MNHNS, CDR2 SASEGT. V was cut by 3 bases and J by 4 bases, with 9 bases left in between. This CDR3 comprises 13 residues. The CDR3 nucleotides read TGTGCCAGCAGTGAGGCCAGAGGAGAGACCCAGTACTTC. This translates into CASSEARGETQYF.

J is TRBJ1-3 and V is TRBV5-8; TRBD1 might be the D (5 bases). Germline CDR1 is SGHTS and CDR2 is YDEGEE. This CDR3 region has 14 residues. With 0 bases removed from V and 8 bases from J, the gap between germline ends came to 12 bases. The CDR3 sequence is CASSLDRNRDTIYF. In nucleotides, the CDR3 is TGTGCCAGCAGCTTGGACAGGAATAGGGACACCATATATTTT.

This clone was seen once. The rearrangement joins TRBV5-1 to TRBJ2-5, with 7 bases aligning to TRBD2. Germline assignment: CDR1 SGHRS and CDR2 YFSETQ. The length of the CDR3 is 16 residues. Unmatched junction bases numbered 10, after V lost 3 bases and J lost 2 bases. The chain's CDR3 is CASSSPVASGQETQYF. The DNA for the CDR3 is TGCGCCAGCAGCTCCCCGGTGGCTAGCGGACAAGAGACCCAGTACTTC.

The chain couples TRBV5-1 to TRBJ2-3; D is undetermined. V was pared by 4 bases and J by 2 bases, with 14 bases between. This CDR3 has 15 residues. Germline CDR1 reads SGHRS; CDR2 reads YFSETQ. The CDR3: CASSPGSRDTDTQYF. CDR3 sequence (DNA): TGCGCCAGCAGCCCGGGCTCTAGGGACACAGATACGCAGTATTTT.

The rearrangement uses TRBV7-2 and TRBJ2-7; TRBD1 or TRBD2 may be the D gene (5 bases each). The length of the CDR3 is 14 residues. V was shortened by 8 bases and J by 2 bases, with 16 bases between the two germline ends. Germline lookup yields CDR1 SGHTA and CDR2 FQGNSA. In DNA form, the CDR3 reads TGTGCCAGCGCTCCCCGGGACCCAACCTACGAGCAGTACTTC. The encoded protein is CASAPRDPTYEQYF.

V gene TRBV2 combines with J gene TRBJ1-5, with D hard to call. The germline CDR1 and CDR2 sequences are SNHLY and FYNNEI. The CDR3 has 12 amino acids. Trimming took 7 bases from V and 4 from J, leaving 8 bases between them. The CDR3 is CASMGFNQPQHF. The CDR3 nucleotides read TGTGCCAGCATGGGGTTTAATCAGCCCCAGCATTTT.

This clone was seen only once. This rearrangement joins TRBV5-1 to TRBJ2-6; 8 nucleotides line up with TRBD2. The CDR3 length is 16 residues. V lost 4 bases to trimming and J lost 0 bases; unmatched junction nucleotides: 3. The germline gives CDR1 SGHRS, CDR2 YFSETQ. The CDR3 protein is CASSKSGGSGANVLTF. In DNA form, the CDR3 reads TGCGCCAGCAGCAAAAGCGGGGGCTCTGGGGCCAACGTCCTGACTTTC.

V is TRBV5-4 and J is TRBJ1-1; D unclear. CDR1 and CDR2 (germline): SGHNT, YYREEE (reference sequence). This CDR3 comprises 13 residues. Trimming shortened V by 1 base and J by 1 base, and 5 bases separated the two germline ends. The CDR3 sequence: CASSLMGNTEAFF. Written as DNA, the CDR3 is TGTGCCAGCAGCTTGATGGGGAACACTGAAGCTTTCTTT.

The V call is TRBV7-8, the J call TRBJ2-1; 8 positions agree with TRBD2. J was trimmed by 6 bases and V by 2 bases; bases with no gene match: 9. Germline values: CDR1 SGHVS, CDR2 FQNEAQ. This CDR3 contains 16 residues. The CDR3 reads CASSLIIGGGRNEQFF. DNA of the CDR3: TGTGCCAGCAGCTTAATTATCGGGGGGGGCCGCAATGAGCAGTTCTTC.

This clone was seen a single time. This chain connects TRBV6-5 to TRBJ2-7, with D possibly matching TRBD1 (5 bases). Trimming cost V 6 bases and J 3 bases, with 6 bases left between them. CDR1 is MNHEY and CDR2 is SVGAGI in the germline V gene. The CDR3 runs to 11 residues. The CDR3 loop reads CASRDNYEQYF. In DNA form, the CDR3 reads TGTGCCAGCAGGGACAACTACGAGCAGTACTTC.

This chain uses TRBV28 with TRBJ1-2; D is possibly TRBD1 (6 bases). The V end was cut by 7 bases, the J end by 6 bases, with 18 bases between. This CDR3 contains 14 residues. Germline values: CDR1 MDHEN, CDR2 SYDVKM. As DNA, the CDR3 is TGTGCCAGCACCCCCGGGGGGGGGCGGCATGGCTACACCTTC. It encodes CASTPGGGRHGYTF.

The rearrangement uses TRBV7-9 and TRBJ1-3, with TRBD1 matching over 8 bases. Germline V CDR1 and CDR2: SEHNR, FQNEAQ (reference sequence). The CDR3 contains 16 residues. V gave up 5 bases and J gave up 0 bases; unmatched junction bases: 6. In DNA, the CDR3 is TGTGCCAGCAGCCCGGGACAGGCTCTCTCTGGAAACACCATATATTTT. It codes for CASSPGQALSGNTIYF.

This clone was detected only once. In DNA form, the CDR3 reads TGCAGCGTTGAACCACCTTCGCAGGTGACCCAGCATTTT. Translation: CSVEPPSQVTQHF. The chain recombines TRBV29-1 with TRBJ1-5; unclear D gene. Germline V gives CDR1 SQVTM, CDR2 ANQGSEA. This CDR3 region has 13 residues. Trimming pared 2 bases from V and 11 bases from J, leaving 16 bases between.

The chain links TRBV6-5 to TRBJ1-3; D may be TRBD1 (5 bases). V was pared by 0 bases and J by 2 bases, with 11 bases between. In germline, CDR1 is MNHEY, CDR2 SVGAGI. This CDR3 region has 16 residues. CDR3 region: CASSYSSGRAGNTIYF. Written as DNA, the CDR3 is TGTGCCAGCAGTTACTCGAGTGGCAGGGCTGGAAACACCATATATTTT.

In its sample, this clone was seen once. This chain links TRBV6-5 with TRBJ1-5, with D perhaps matching TRBD1 (6 bases). V was pared by 4 bases and J by 4 bases, with 14 bases between. Germline V gene sequence: CDR1 MNHEY, CDR2 SVGAGI. CDR3 length equals 15 residues. CDR3 region: CASSLEGTSNQPQHF. The CDR3 bases are TGTGCCAGCAGTTTGGAAGGGACATCTAATCAGCCCCAGCATTTT.

This rearrangement joins TRBV7-6 to TRBJ1-2, with D possibly being TRBD1 (5 bases). CDR3 length: 13 residues. Trimming cost V 4 bases and J 4 bases, with 10 bases left between them. Germline V gene data show CDR1 as SGHVS and CDR2 as FNYEAQ. The CDR3, as DNA: TGTGCCAGCAGCTCCGATGGGGCCTATGGCTACACCTTC. Protein: CASSSDGAYGYTF.

The table lists this clone with a few counts. V and J are TRBV11-2 and TRBJ1-1; tentative D call: TRBD1 (6 bases). The germline gives CDR1 SGHAT, CDR2 FQNNGV. The V end was cut by 2 bases, the J end by 5 bases, with 15 bases between. The CDR3 has 15 residues. CDR3: CASSLTQGGRTEAFF. CDR3 coding DNA: TGTGCCAGCAGCTTAACACAGGGTGGAAGGACTGAAGCTTTCTTT.

The chain joins TRBV9 to TRBJ1-2, with D possibly TRBD1 on 5 matching bases. The germline V gene encodes CDR1 SGDLS and CDR2 YYNGEE. This CDR3 comprises 14 residues. V was trimmed by 3 bases and J by 7 bases, leaving 16 bases between them. CDR3 in amino acids: CASSALSGSSGYTF. The CDR3, as DNA: TGTGCCAGCAGCGCCCTTTCAGGGTCTAGTGGCTACACCTTC. Filled out from reference TRBV9 and TRBJ1-2, the complete variable domain reads DSGVTQTPKHLITATGQRVTLRCSPRSGDLSVYWYQQSLDQGLQFLIQYYNGEERAKGNILERFSAQQFPDLHSELNLSSLELGDSALYFCASSALSGSSGYTFGSGTRLTVV.

V gene TRBV6-5 combines with J gene TRBJ1-3; D is possibly TRBD1 (6 bases). V lost 10 bases, J lost 4 bases, and 17 bases lay in between. In germline, CDR1 is MNHEY, CDR2 SVGAGI. This CDR3 contains 14 residues. Here the CDR3 DNA reads TGTGCCACCGCCCTTCGGGGGCCCGGAAACACCATATATTTT. Amino acids: CATALRGPGNTIYF.

The chain joins TRBV29-1 to TRBJ1-2, with D maybe TRBD1 (5 bases). V dropped 3 bases and J dropped 8 bases, with 16 bases sitting between them. This CDR3 spans 13 amino acids. Looked up from germline, CDR1 is SQVTM and CDR2 is ANQGSEA. CDR3 sequence (DNA): TGCAGCGTTGAGAGACCCCAGGGCGGGGGCTACACCTTC. It translates to CSVERPQGGGYTF.

The V and J genes are TRBV5-1 and TRBJ2-1; D remains unclear. CDR3 length equals 12 residues. Trimming stripped 0 bases from V and 6 bases from J, with 4 bases between. Looked up from germline, CDR1 is SGHRS and CDR2 is YFSETQ. CDR3 coding DNA: TGCGCCAGCAGCTTGGTAAGCAATGAGCAGTTCTTC. Residues: CASSLVSNEQFF.

The chain recombines TRBV7-9 with TRBJ1-2; D might be TRBD1 (6 bases). Germline assignment: CDR1 SEHNR and CDR2 FQNEAQ (reference sequence). CDR3 length: 15 residues. Trimming took 4 bases from V and 2 from J, leaving 14 bases between them. The CDR3 coding sequence is TGTGCCAGCAGCTCCAACAGGGTTCCCAACTATGGCTACACCTTC. Translation gives CASSSNRVPNYGYTF.

CDR3 DNA sequence: TGTGCCTTCACAGACAGTTCATATCAGCCCCAGCATTTT. This sequence encodes CAFTDSSYQPQHF. The gene calls are TRBV11-1 and TRBJ1-5; TRBD1 is a possible D gene (5 bases). Germline V lookup: CDR1 SGHAT, CDR2 FQDESV (reference sequence). The CDR3 is 13 amino acids. V lost 11 bases to trimming and J lost 5 bases, with 16 bases between them. Looking up the rest from reference TRBV11-1 and TRBJ1-5 gives the full variable domain: EAEVAQSPRYKITEKSQAVAFWCDPISGHATLYWYRQILGQGPELLVQFQDESVVDDSQLPKDRFSAERLKGVDSTLKIQPAELGDSAMYLCAFTDSSYQPQHFGDGTRLSIL.

The genes are TRBV7-2 and TRBJ1-2, with 7 bases aligning to TRBD1. CDR3 length: 18 amino acids. Germline CDR1 and CDR2: SGHTA and FQGNSA. Unmatched junction bases numbered 13, after V lost 1 base and J lost 2 bases. The CDR3 nucleotides are TGTGCCAGCAGCTTAGGTGCGACAGGGACTCTTTCAAACTATGGCTACACCTTC. Translation gives CASSLGATGTLSNYGYTF.

This clone was seen only a few times. The rearrangement links TRBV18 to TRBJ2-7; D is perhaps TRBD1 (5 bases). V was cut by 3 bases and J by 5 bases, with 14 bases left in between. The germline CDR1 and CDR2 sequences are KGHSH and LQKENI. The CDR3 runs 14 residues. The CDR3 reads CASSPQGYFNEQYF. CDR3 DNA sequence: TGTGCCAGCTCACCGCAGGGCTATTTCAACGAGCAGTACTTC.

The chain couples TRBV7-7 to TRBJ2-7, with 7 bases identical to TRBD1. The CDR3 spans 13 residues. Germline V gene data show CDR1 as SSHAT and CDR2 as FNYEAQ (reference sequence). The CDR3 region has the DNA TGTGCTAGCGCAGCAGGGGGCTCCTACGAGCAGTACTTC. It is translated as CASAAGGSYEQYF.